This T cell receptor beta chain derives from a study of T-cell reconstitution after alpha-beta-depleted transplantation in children. General study points: Roughly two months post-transplant, alpha-beta T cells reportedly originated from several hundred graft clones that had expanded.

The table lists this clonotype with a few counts. Its antigen is as yet unknown. For TCRbeta, the library was prepared with unique molecular identifiers. MiXCR, applied by TCRdb to the PCR reads, yields one record per CDR3 protein. The sample has about 980,000 distinct CDR3 sequences, roughly 29% seen once. Per the germline V gene, CDR1 is MDHEN and CDR2 is SYDVKM. This CDR3 region has 15 residues. The V end lost 5 bases, the J end lost 3 bases, and 14 bases lay between the germline ends. Sequenced here: PBMCs, mostly from graft donor cells, sampled 360 days after TCRalphabeta/CD19-depleted stem cell transplant. The receptor's source is a boy under two years old who had a stem cell transplant for SCID, so the T cells may come from the graft donor. The chain is built from TRBV28 and TRBJ1-5; D is ambiguous. This CDR3 is CASSLYRPFNQPQHF. CDR3 bases: TGTGCCAGCAGTCTCTACCGGCCGTTCAATCAGCCCCAGCATTTT.